The rows below give T cell receptor beta chains drawn from one sample of a study of cytomegalovirus exposure and HLA in healthy donors. Libraries were prepared by immunoSEQ multiplex PCR; TCRdb keeps only in-frame clonotypes and omits some of them. The sample holds more than 250,000 clones, roughly 89% seen once. Sequencing was performed on PBMCs. These receptors all come from a woman younger than 30 in good health and CMV-seronegative. Each CDR3 is given with its conserved first and last residue. The D gene is left open where the match is weak. Only part of the rows carry a size: once, few, many, or a class if the clone is expanded.

v_call	d_call	j_call	clone_size	cdr3_aa	cdr3_nt
TRBV5-1	NA	TRBJ2-7	NA	CASSLGGDTFYEQYF	TGCGCCAGCAGCTTGGGTGGGGACACTTTCTACGAGCAGTACTTC
TRBV7-3	NA	TRBJ2-5	NA	CASSLSLPGTVGETQYF	TGTGCCAGCAGCTTAAGCCTTCCGGGAACCGTAGGGGAGACCCAGTACTTC
TRBV6-5	NA	TRBJ2-7	NA	CASSYSLEGVSEQYF	TGTGCCAGCAGTTACTCGCTCGAGGGTGTAAGCGAGCAGTACTTC
TRBV7-3	NA	TRBJ2-1	NA	CASSSRSDEQFF	TGTGCCAGCAGCTCCCGATCAGATGAGCAGTTCTTC
TRBV2	NA	TRBJ1-5	few	CASSGVDQPQHF	TGTGCCAGCAGTGGAGTCGATCAGCCCCAGCATTTT
TRBV10-3	TRBD2	TRBJ2-2	few	CAISRGGTFPGELFF	TGTGCCATCTCTCGGGGAGGGACCTTCCCCGGGGAGCTGTTTTTT
TRBV6-1	TRBD2	TRBJ2-5	NA	CASSVTSGGDQYF	TGTGCCAGCAGTGTCACTAGCGGGGGAGACCAGTACTTC
TRBV19	NA	TRBJ1-1	NA	CASSFLAAEAFF	TGTGCCAGTAGTTTTTTGGCCGCTGAAGCTTTCTTT
TRBV9	TRBD2	TRBJ2-7	NA	CASSPRTTSGEQYF	TGTGCCAGCAGCCCCCGCACGACTAGCGGGGAGCAGTACTTC
TRBV27	TRBD2	TRBJ2-5	NA	CASRLWGREDGTQYF	TGTGCCAGCAGACTCTGGGGGAGGGAGGACGGGACCCAGTACTTC
TRBV5-1	NA	TRBJ1-1	NA	CASSYRREGTEAFF	TGCGCCAGCAGTTACCGGAGGGAGGGCACTGAAGCTTTCTTT
TRBV11-3	TRBD2	TRBJ2-7	NA	CASSPGLAGSYEQYF	TGTGCCAGCAGCCCGGGACTAGCGGGATCGTACGAGCAGTACTTC
TRBV5-6	TRBD2	TRBJ2-7	NA	CASSSPSGSYEQYF	TGTGCCAGCAGCTCCCCCAGCGGGAGTTACGAGCAGTACTTC
TRBV10-3	NA	TRBJ2-1	NA	CAISEIPDWSGEQFF	TGTGCCATCAGTGAGATACCCGATTGGAGCGGGGAGCAGTTCTTC
TRBV9	NA	TRBJ2-2	NA	CASSPRDSTTGELFF	TGTGCCAGCAGCCCCCGGGACTCTACCACCGGGGAGCTGTTTTTT
TRBV5-4	NA	TRBJ1-2	NA	CASSLQGMLTYGYTF	TGTGCCAGCAGCTTGCAGGGGATGCTGACCTATGGCTACACCTTC
TRBV6-5	NA	TRBJ1-3	NA	CASSYSIGGGGNTIYF	TGTGCCAGCAGTTACTCGATAGGGGGTGGTGGAAACACCATATATTTT
TRBV13	TRBD2	TRBJ2-7	NA	CASSPLLAGGQSRSSYEQYF	TGTGCCAGCAGCCCATTATTAGCGGGAGGGCAATCGAGGAGCTCCTACGAGCAGTACTTC
TRBV5-1	NA	TRBJ2-1	NA	CASREVGLGREQFF	TGCGCCAGCAGGGAGGTTGGTTTGGGTCGGGAGCAGTTCTTC
TRBV30	NA	TRBJ2-7	many	CAWSALRRGKYEQYF	TGTGCCTGGAGTGCTCTCCGCAGGGGTAAGTACGAGCAGTACTTC
TRBV10-3	NA	TRBJ2-3	NA	CAISERAASTDTQYF	TGTGCCATCAGTGAACGAGCGGCTAGCACAGATACGCAGTATTTT
TRBV6-1	TRBD1	TRBJ1-5	NA	CASTRTGQGHQPQHF	TGTGCCAGCACGAGGACGGGACAGGGTCATCAGCCCCAGCATTTT
TRBV10-3	NA	TRBJ1-2	NA	CAISESSGFYGYTF	TGTGCCATCAGTGAGTCTTCCGGGTTCTATGGCTACACCTTC
TRBV10-3	NA	TRBJ1-1	NA	CAISESRLTSNTEAFF	TGTGCCATCAGTGAGTCTCGGCTGACATCGAACACTGAAGCTTTCTTT
TRBV27	TRBD1	TRBJ2-1	NA	CASSPGQGEYNEQFF	TGTGCCAGCAGTCCGGGACAGGGGGAGTACAATGAGCAGTTCTTC
TRBV7-2	NA	TRBJ2-2	NA	CASSLRQITGELFF	TGTGCCAGCAGCCTTAGACAGATCACCGGGGAGCTGTTTTTT
TRBV15	TRBD1	TRBJ1-1	NA	CATSQGAVPEAFF	TGTGCCACCAGTCAGGGGGCGGTCCCTGAAGCTTTCTTT